The rows below give T cell receptor beta chains drawn from one sample of a study of a mutant IDH1 vaccine in newly diagnosed glioma. Sequenced by immunoSEQ multiplex PCR; TCRdb stores in-frame clones only, minus some. The sample consists of more than 50,000 clones, just over 85% of them appearing once. The sample was PBMCs, taken from a glioma patient treated with radiotherapy, temozolomide or both. The source is a man under 40 with glioma. The CDR3 runs from the conserved cysteine through the conserved F or W. The D gene is left open where the match is weak. Rows give clone size only sometimes, using once, few, many, or a class for an expanded clone.

V	J	size	D	CDR3	DNA
TRBV19	TRBJ1-2	NA	NA	CASGDGYGYTF	TGTGCCAGTGGGGACGGCTATGGCTACACCTTC
TRBV7-9	TRBJ2-7	NA	NA	CASSQKGDGIYEQYF	TGTGCCAGCAGCCAAAAAGGGGACGGAATATACGAGCAGTACTTC
TRBV20-1	TRBJ1-3	NA	NA	CSVVTGNTIYF	TGCAGTGTTGTCACTGGAAACACCATATATTTT
TRBV28	TRBJ1-5	once	NA	CASSTRVGRPQHF	TGTGCCAGCAGTACCCGGGTTGGGAGGCCCCAGCATTTT
TRBV9	TRBJ2-5	NA	TRBD2	CASSAGLAGQQETQYF	TGTGCCAGCAGCGCGGGACTAGCGGGGCAGCAAGAGACCCAGTACTTC
TRBV15	TRBJ2-1	NA	TRBD1	CATSRDRGGGQGADEQFF	TGTGCCACCAGCAGAGATAGGGGTGGAGGACAGGGGGCCGATGAGCAGTTCTTC
TRBV28	TRBJ2-4	NA	NA	CASSSRTALAKNIQYF	TGTGCCAGCAGTTCGAGGACAGCCCTAGCCAAAAACATTCAGTACTTC
TRBV29-1	TRBJ1-1	NA	NA	CSDFTSMNTEAFF	TGCAGCGACTTCACTTCAATGAACACTGAAGCTTTCTTT
TRBV6-6	TRBJ1-6	once	TRBD1	CASRSVGTGDSPLHF	TGTGCCAGCAGGTCCGTGGGGACAGGAGATTCACCCCTCCACTTT
TRBV5-6	TRBJ1-1	NA	NA	CASSLGVNTEAFF	TGTGCCAGCAGCTTAGGGGTGAACACTGAAGCTTTCTTT
TRBV2	TRBJ1-5	NA	TRBD1	CASRQGDSYSNQPQHF	TGTGCCAGCAGACAAGGGGACAGTTATAGCAATCAGCCCCAGCATTTT
TRBV6-5	TRBJ1-2	NA	NA	CASRDPGRSNYGYTF	TGTGCCAGCAGAGATCCGGGACGCTCTAACTATGGCTACACCTTC
TRBV5-8	TRBJ2-6	NA	NA	CASSLEPARSPVRGANVLTF	TGTGCCAGCAGCTTGGAGCCGGCCAGATCCCCCGTTAGAGGGGCCAACGTCCTGACTTTC
TRBV11-3	TRBJ2-5	NA	TRBD2	CASSLSVKLAGGGETQYF	TGTGCCAGCAGCTTAAGCGTTAAACTAGCGGGGGGCGGGGAGACCCAGTACTTC
TRBV6-1	TRBJ1-1	few	NA	CASSEGHSNTEAFF	TGTGCCAGCAGTGAAGGACATTCCAACACTGAAGCTTTCTTT
TRBV29-1	TRBJ2-5	NA	TRBD1	CSVAGQGQETQYF	TGCAGCGTTGCGGGACAGGGTCAAGAGACCCAGTACTTC
TRBV19	TRBJ2-1	NA	NA	CASSIRIEGAHNEQFF	TGTGCCAGTAGTATACGGATAGAAGGGGCCCACAATGAGCAGTTCTTC
TRBV2	TRBJ2-3	NA	TRBD2	CASSDVGGADTQYF	TGTGCCAGCAGTGATGTTGGGGGGGCAGATACGCAGTATTTT
TRBV4-2	TRBJ2-3	NA	TRBD2	CASSREQLADTDTQYF	TGTGCCAGCAGCCGCGAACAACTAGCGGACACAGATACGCAGTATTTT
TRBV7-9	TRBJ2-7	NA	TRBD1	CASSLTGVRFEEQYF	TGTGCCAGCAGCTTAACAGGGGTCCGCTTCGAGGAGCAGTACTTC
TRBV4-1	TRBJ2-7	NA	NA	CASSQTTGVVSYEQYF	TGCGCCAGCAGCCAAACCACCGGGGTGGTCTCCTACGAGCAGTACTTC
TRBV30	TRBJ2-4	NA	TRBD2	CAWSLAGLTKNIQYF	TGTGCCTGGAGTCTAGCGGGGTTGACAAAAAACATTCAGTACTTC
TRBV6-5	TRBJ1-5	NA	NA	CASGWDSNQPQHF	TGTGCCAGCGGTTGGGATAGCAATCAGCCCCAGCATTTT
TRBV19	TRBJ2-6	NA	NA	CASKWGSQGSGANVLTF	TGTGCCAGCAAATGGGGCAGCCAGGGATCGGGGGCCAACGTCCTGACTTTC
TRBV28	TRBJ2-4	NA	TRBD1	CASSSPQGAAKNIQYF	TGTGCCAGCAGTTCCCCCCAGGGGGCAGCCAAAAACATTCAGTACTTC
TRBV7-2	TRBJ1-4	NA	NA	CASSLGGSNEKLFF	TGTGCCAGCAGCTTAGGGGGTTCTAATGAAAAACTGTTTTTT
TRBV10-3	TRBJ2-7	NA	NA	CANARGGSYEQYF	TGTGCCAACGCGAGGGGGGGCTCCTACGAGCAGTACTTC
TRBV4-1	TRBJ2-5	NA	NA	CASSQDPRGQETQYF	TGCGCCAGCAGCCAAGACCCCAGGGGACAAGAGACCCAGTACTTC
TRBV6-5	TRBJ2-1	once	NA	CASSYSIRANNEQFF	TGTGCCAGCAGTTACTCGATCAGGGCAAACAATGAGCAGTTCTTC
TRBV6-4	TRBJ1-2	NA	TRBD1	CASSEAVGQGGYGYTF	TGTGCCAGCAGTGAAGCCGTCGGACAGGGGGGCTATGGCTACACCTTC
TRBV7-2	TRBJ1-2	NA	TRBD1	CASSPGQGYGYTF	TGTGCCAGCAGCCCCGGACAGGGCTATGGCTACACCTTC
TRBV21-1	TRBJ1-1	NA	NA	CARPKGVGEGTEAFF	NA
TRBV27	TRBJ1-2	NA	NA	CASSSLQGLYGYTF	TGTGCCAGCAGCTCCCTCCAGGGGCTGTATGGCTACACCTTC
TRBV28	TRBJ2-3	once	TRBD1	CASSGQGASTDTQYF	TGTGCCAGCAGTGGACAGGGGGCGAGCACAGATACGCAGTATTTT
TRBV18	TRBJ2-2	NA	NA	CASSPNMKFSNTGELFF	TGTGCCAGCTCACCAAACATGAAGTTCTCGAACACCGGGGAGCTGTTTTTT
TRBV5-1	TRBJ2-1	NA	NA	CASSLRAAYNEQFF	TGCGCCAGCAGCTTGCGGGCGGCCTACAATGAGCAGTTCTTC
TRBV5-5	TRBJ1-5	NA	NA	CASSKTGANSNQPQHF	TGTGCCAGCAGCAAGACAGGAGCAAATAGCAATCAGCCCCAGCATTTT
TRBV7-9	TRBJ1-4	NA	NA	CASGGGPHLKLFF	TGTGCCAGCGGGGGGGGGCCTCATCTAAAACTGTTTTTT
TRBV9	TRBJ1-1	NA	NA	CASSVAPLNTEAFF	TGTGCCAGCAGCGTAGCTCCGTTGAACACTGAAGCTTTCTTT
TRBV18	TRBJ2-5	NA	TRBD2	CASSPPGRGEETQYF	TGTGCCAGCTCACCACCGGGTCGGGGGGAAGAGACCCAGTACTTC
TRBV6-1	TRBJ2-7	NA	TRBD1	CASSSTGQRFYEQYF	TGTGCCAGCAGCTCGACAGGGCAGAGATTCTACGAGCAGTACTTC
TRBV2	TRBJ1-5	NA	NA	CASSRDWGNQPQHF	TGTGCCAGCAGCCGGGACTGGGGAAATCAGCCCCAGCATTTT
TRBV7-9	TRBJ1-5	NA	NA	CASSSRQSNQPQHF	TGTGCCAGCAGCTCTAGACAGAGCAATCAGCCCCAGCATTTT
TRBV11-3	TRBJ2-2	NA	TRBD1	CASSFDGQGYTGELFF	TGTGCCAGCAGCTTTGATGGACAGGGCTACACCGGGGAGCTGTTTTTT
TRBV7-7	TRBJ2-5	NA	NA	CASSPARRETQYF	TGTGCCAGCAGCCCCGCCCGGAGGGAGACCCAGTACTTC
TRBV7-2	TRBJ2-7	NA	TRBD2	CASSLGLAAYEQYF	TGTGCCAGCAGCTTAGGACTAGCGGCCTACGAGCAGTACTTC